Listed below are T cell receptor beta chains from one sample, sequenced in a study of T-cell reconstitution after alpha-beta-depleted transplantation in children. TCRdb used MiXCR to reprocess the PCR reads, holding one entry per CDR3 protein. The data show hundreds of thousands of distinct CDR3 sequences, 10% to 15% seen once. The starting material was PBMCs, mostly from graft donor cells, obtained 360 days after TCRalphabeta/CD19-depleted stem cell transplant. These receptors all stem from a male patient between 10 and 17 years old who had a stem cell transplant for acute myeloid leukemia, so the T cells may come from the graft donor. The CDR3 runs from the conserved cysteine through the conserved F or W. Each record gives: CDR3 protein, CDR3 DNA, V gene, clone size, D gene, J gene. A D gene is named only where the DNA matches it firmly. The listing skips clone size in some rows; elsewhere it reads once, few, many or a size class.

CDR3: CAISVRGAGYTF; DNA: TGTGCCATCAGTGTACGGGGGGCTGGCTACACCTTC; V: TRBV10-3; size: few; D: -; J: TRBJ1-2
CDR3: CASSLWGGGTDTQYF; DNA: TGTGCCAGCAGTTTGTGGGGAGGCGGAACAGATACGCAGTATTTT; V: TRBV12-3/TRBV12-4; size: many; D: -; J: TRBJ2-3
CDR3: CASRFSGRAGVEQFF; DNA: TGCGCCAGCCGCTTTAGCGGGAGGGCCGGGGTTGAGCAGTTCTTC; V: TRBV5-1; size: -; D: TRBD2; J: TRBJ2-1
CDR3: CAWSVSWAGRLNQNAEAFF; DNA: TGTGCCTGGAGTGTTTCCTGGGCAGGGCGTCTCAACCAGAACGCTGAAGCTTTCTTT; V: TRBV30; size: -; D: -; J: TRBJ1-1
CDR3: CATSDSSGVDQPQHF; DNA: TGTGCCACCAGTGATTCATCAGGGGTGGATCAGCCCCAGCATTTT; V: TRBV24-1; size: -; D: -; J: TRBJ1-5
CDR3: CASSLSRGNSPLHF; DNA: TGTGCCAGCAGCTTGTCTAGGGGTAATTCACCCCTCCACTTT; V: TRBV7-6; size: few; D: -; J: TRBJ1-6
CDR3: CSASRTAYNEQFF; DNA: TGCAGTGCTAGTAGGACAGCCTACAATGAGCAGTTCTTC; V: TRBV20-1; size: few; D: -; J: TRBJ2-1
CDR3: CSASFTWTSGRLYNEQFF; DNA: TGCAGTGCTAGTTTCACTTGGACTAGCGGGAGGCTTTACAATGAGCAGTTCTTC; V: TRBV20-1; size: few; D: TRBD2; J: TRBJ2-1
CDR3: CASSTRTGTNIQYF; DNA: TGTGCCAGCAGCACGCGGACAGGGACAAACATTCAGTACTTC; V: TRBV7-2; size: many; D: TRBD1; J: TRBJ2-4
CDR3: CSVLGPSGRSYEQYF; DNA: TGCAGCGTCCTGGGTCCTAGCGGGAGGTCCTACGAGCAGTACTTC; V: TRBV29-1; size: -; D: TRBD2; J: TRBJ2-7
CDR3: CASSQERPLDTDTQYF; DNA: TGTGCCAGCAGCCAAGAGCGGCCATTGGACACAGATACGCAGTATTTT; V: TRBV4-2; size: few; D: -; J: TRBJ2-3
CDR3: CASTYHSETGQRLAKNIQYF; DNA: TGTGCCAGCACTTATCATAGCGAGACGGGACAGCGATTAGCCAAAAACATTCAGTACTTC; V: TRBV5-4; size: few; D: TRBD1; J: TRBJ2-4
CDR3: CASSQDHQGASGSYEQYF; DNA: TGCGCCAGCAGCCAAGATCATCAGGGAGCGTCTGGCTCCTACGAGCAGTACTTC; V: TRBV4-3; size: -; D: -; J: TRBJ2-7
CDR3: CASSAGLAGGPEITDTQYF; DNA: TGTGCTAGCAGCGCTGGACTAGCGGGAGGGCCAGAAATCACAGATACGCAGTATTTT; V: TRBV7-7; size: few; D: TRBD2; J: TRBJ2-3
CDR3: CASSPSGTGLRKANVLTF; DNA: TGTGCCAGCAGTCCTTCCGGGACAGGGCTACGGAAGGCCAACGTCCTGACTTTC; V: TRBV12-3/TRBV12-4; size: once; D: TRBD1; J: TRBJ2-6
CDR3: CASRFIPGQGSPSGANVLTF; DNA: TGTGCCAGCAGATTCATACCGGGACAGGGATCCCCCTCTGGGGCCAACGTCCTGACTTTC; V: TRBV7-3; size: many; D: TRBD1; J: TRBJ2-6
CDR3: CASSPLRALNTGELFF; DNA: TGTGCCAGCAGCCCACTGCGGGCCTTAAACACCGGGGAGCTGTTTTTT; V: TRBV7-9; size: -; D: -; J: TRBJ2-2
CDR3: CSARDLMRGQRDHEQYF; DNA: TGCAGTGCTAGAGATTTAATGCGGGGACAGAGGGATCACGAGCAGTACTTC; V: TRBV20-1; size: -; D: -; J: TRBJ2-7
CDR3: CASSQDTGGPSTDTQYF; DNA: TGCGCCAGCAGCCAAGATACGGGTGGCCCTAGCACAGATACGCAGTATTTT; V: TRBV4-3; size: -; D: -; J: TRBJ2-3
CDR3: CASNTRPTGELFF; DNA: TGCGCCAGCAACACTAGGCCCACCGGGGAGCTGTTTTTT; V: TRBV5-1; size: many; D: -; J: TRBJ2-2
CDR3: CSAGGPETQYF; DNA: TGCAGTGCCGGAGGGCCAGAGACCCAGTACTTC; V: TRBV20-1; size: many; D: -; J: TRBJ2-5
CDR3: CASLNRQNIQYF; DNA: TGTGCCAGCCTGAATCGGCAAAACATTCAGTACTTC; V: TRBV6-2/TRBV6-3; size: many; D: -; J: TRBJ2-4
CDR3: CSASGGQLEAFF; DNA: TGCAGTGCTTCGGGGGGACAGCTCGAAGCTTTCTTT; V: TRBV20-1; size: -; D: TRBD1; J: TRBJ1-1
CDR3: CASSRTISYEQYF; DNA: TGTGCCAGCAGCCGCACGATCTCCTACGAGCAGTACTTC; V: TRBV14; size: few; D: -; J: TRBJ2-7
CDR3: CASRASVTKNIQYF; DNA: TGTGCCAGCCGTGCGAGCGTGACCAAAAACATTCAGTACTTC; V: TRBV12-3/TRBV12-4; size: -; D: -; J: TRBJ2-4
CDR3: CAWSTTVSYEQYF; DNA: TGTGCCTGGAGTACGACCGTTTCCTACGAGCAGTACTTC; V: TRBV30; size: few; D: -; J: TRBJ2-7
CDR3: CSALDRGRETQYF; DNA: TGCAGTGCCTTGGACAGGGGGCGAGAGACCCAGTACTTC; V: TRBV20-1; size: -; D: TRBD1; J: TRBJ2-5
CDR3: CASSLHRGQGAQGYTF; DNA: TGTGCCAGCAGTTTACATCGGGGACAGGGGGCGCAAGGCTACACCTTC; V: TRBV12-3/TRBV12-4; size: few; D: TRBD1; J: TRBJ1-2
CDR3: CASSLAGTPTYEQYF; DNA: TGTGCCAGCAGTTTAGCCGGGACTCCCACCTACGAGCAGTACTTC; V: TRBV7-2; size: -; D: -; J: TRBJ2-7
CDR3: CASSIGDSPSYEQYF; DNA: TGTGCCAGCAGTATAGGGGATTCGCCCTCCTACGAGCAGTACTTC; V: TRBV7-2; size: many; D: -; J: TRBJ2-7
CDR3: CASSQDRRGPSSYNEQFF; DNA: TGTGCCAGCAGCCAAGATCGGCGGGGGCCTAGCTCCTACAATGAGCAGTTCTTC; V: TRBV14; size: once; D: -; J: TRBJ2-1
CDR3: CASSSIGRGTDQPQHF; DNA: TGTGCCAGCAGTTCGATAGGCAGGGGGACGGATCAGCCCCAGCATTTT; V: TRBV28; size: many; D: TRBD1; J: TRBJ1-5
CDR3: CSYRTGGTEAFF; DNA: TGCAGCTACCGGACAGGGGGGACTGAAGCTTTCTTT; V: TRBV29-1; size: few; D: TRBD1; J: TRBJ1-1
CDR3: CAGSGTPNTEAFF; DNA: TGTGCCGGTTCGGGGACACCTAACACTGAAGCTTTCTTT; V: TRBV28; size: -; D: -; J: TRBJ1-1